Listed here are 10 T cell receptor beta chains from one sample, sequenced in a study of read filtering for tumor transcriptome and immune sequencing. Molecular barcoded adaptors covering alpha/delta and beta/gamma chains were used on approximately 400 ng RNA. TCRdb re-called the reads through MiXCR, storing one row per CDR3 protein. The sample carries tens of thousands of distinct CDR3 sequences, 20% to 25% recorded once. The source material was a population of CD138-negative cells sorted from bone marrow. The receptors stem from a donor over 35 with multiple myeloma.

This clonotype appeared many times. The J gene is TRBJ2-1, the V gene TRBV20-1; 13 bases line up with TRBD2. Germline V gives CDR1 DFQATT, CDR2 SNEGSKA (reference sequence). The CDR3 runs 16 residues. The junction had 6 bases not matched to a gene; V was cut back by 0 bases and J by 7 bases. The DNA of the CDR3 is TGCAGTGCTAGAGAAACGGGACTAGCGGGACGTAATGAGCAGTTCTTC. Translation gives CSARETGLAGRNEQFF.

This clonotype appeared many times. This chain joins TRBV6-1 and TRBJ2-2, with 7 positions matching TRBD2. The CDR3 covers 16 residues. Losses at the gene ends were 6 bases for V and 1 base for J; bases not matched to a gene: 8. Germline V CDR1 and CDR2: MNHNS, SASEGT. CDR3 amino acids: CASSPLGGRNTGELFF. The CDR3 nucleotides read TGTGCCAGCAGCCCCCTCGGCGGGAGGAACACCGGGGAGCTGTTTTTT.

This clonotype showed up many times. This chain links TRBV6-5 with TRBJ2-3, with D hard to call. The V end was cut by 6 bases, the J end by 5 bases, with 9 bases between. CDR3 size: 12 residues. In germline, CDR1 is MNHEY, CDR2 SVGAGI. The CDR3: CASSPYRDTQYF. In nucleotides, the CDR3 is TGTGCCAGCAGCCCCTATCGAGATACGCAGTATTTT.

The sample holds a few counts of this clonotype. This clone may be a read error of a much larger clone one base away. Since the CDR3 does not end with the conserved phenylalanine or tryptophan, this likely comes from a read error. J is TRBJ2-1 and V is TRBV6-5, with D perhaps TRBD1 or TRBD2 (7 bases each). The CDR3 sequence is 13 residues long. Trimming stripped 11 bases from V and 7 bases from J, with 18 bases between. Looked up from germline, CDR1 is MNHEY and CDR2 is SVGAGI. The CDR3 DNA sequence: TGTGCCTCAGGGGGGGCTTCTCGTAATGAGCAGTTCTCC. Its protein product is CASGGASRNEQFS.

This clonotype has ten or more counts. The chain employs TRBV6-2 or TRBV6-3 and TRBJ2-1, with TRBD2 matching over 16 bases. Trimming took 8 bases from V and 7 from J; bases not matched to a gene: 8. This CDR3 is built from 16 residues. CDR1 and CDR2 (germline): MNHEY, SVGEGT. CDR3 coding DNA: TGTGCCAGCTCCGGGACTAGCGGGAGGGCCGGAAATGAGCAGTTCTTC. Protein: CASSGTSGRAGNEQFF.

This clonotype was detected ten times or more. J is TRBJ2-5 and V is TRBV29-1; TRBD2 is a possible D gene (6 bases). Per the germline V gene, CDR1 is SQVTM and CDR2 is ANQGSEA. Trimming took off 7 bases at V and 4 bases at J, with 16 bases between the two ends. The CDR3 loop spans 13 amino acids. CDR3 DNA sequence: TGCAGCGCCTCGCAGGAGGGAGCAGAGACCCAGTACTTC. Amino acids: CSASQEGAETQYF.

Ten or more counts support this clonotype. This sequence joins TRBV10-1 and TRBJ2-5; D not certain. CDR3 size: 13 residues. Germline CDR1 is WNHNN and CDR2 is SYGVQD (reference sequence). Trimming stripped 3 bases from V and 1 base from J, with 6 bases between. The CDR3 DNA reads TGCGCCAGCAGTGATGGCTTCCAAGAGACCCAGTACTTC. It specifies CASSDGFQETQYF.

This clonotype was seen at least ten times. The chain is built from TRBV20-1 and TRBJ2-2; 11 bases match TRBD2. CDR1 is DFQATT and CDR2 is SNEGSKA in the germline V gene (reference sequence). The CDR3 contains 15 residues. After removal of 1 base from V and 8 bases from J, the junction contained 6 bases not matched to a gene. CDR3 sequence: CSARVPTSGIGELFF. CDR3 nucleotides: TGCAGTGCTAGAGTCCCGACTAGCGGGATTGGGGAGCTGTTTTTT.

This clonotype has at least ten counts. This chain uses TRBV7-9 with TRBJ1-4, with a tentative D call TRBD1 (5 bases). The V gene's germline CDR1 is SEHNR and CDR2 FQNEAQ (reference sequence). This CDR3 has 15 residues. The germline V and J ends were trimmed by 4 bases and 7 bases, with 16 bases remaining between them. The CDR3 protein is CASSYNRDRGEKLFF. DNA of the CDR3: TGTGCCAGCAGCTACAACCGGGACCGCGGTGAAAAACTGTTTTTT.

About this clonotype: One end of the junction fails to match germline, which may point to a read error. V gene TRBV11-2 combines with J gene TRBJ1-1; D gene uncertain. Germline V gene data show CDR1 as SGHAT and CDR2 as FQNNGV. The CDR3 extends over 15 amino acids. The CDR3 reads CSSSPVRTSYTQAFF. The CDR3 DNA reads TGTTCCAGCAGCCCCGTGCGGACGTCCTACACTCAAGCTTTCTTT.